This note documents a single T cell receptor beta chain sequence. This specimen comes from a study of T cell changes during pregnancy in multiple sclerosis. In germline, CDR1 is MNHNY, CDR2 SVGAGI (reference sequence). Trimming pared 6 bases from V and 1 base from J, leaving 9 bases between. This CDR3 is 13 amino acids long. Generated by immunoSEQ multiplex PCR, the TCRdb table keeps only in-frame clones and is missing some. The table has around 40,000 clones, 90% seen once. This sample comprised CD4+ T cells from peripheral blood mononuclear cells, obtained in the second trimester of pregnancy. The clonotype originates from a female donor with multiple sclerosis, enrolled in a pregnancy study. The V call is TRBV6-6, the J call TRBJ1-2; the D is unclear. The CDR3 here is CASSPGINYGYTF. Here the CDR3 DNA reads TGTGCCAGCAGCCCCGGGATTAACTATGGCTACACCTTC.